The entry below describes one TCR beta chain. The target antigen is unknown. The PCR used 60 Vbeta and 13 Jbeta primers. Libraries were prepared by immunoSEQ multiplex PCR; TCRdb keeps only in-frame clonotypes and omits some of them. The repertoire holds fewer than 150,000 clones, with 60% to 85% as singletons. With V trimmed by 0 bases and J by 0 bases, 9 bases remained unmatched. CDR1 and CDR2 (germline): LGHNA, YNFKEQ. CDR3 length: 19 amino acids. The sample originates from a study of cytomegalovirus exposure and HLA in healthy donors. General observations from the study: V- and J-gene trimming of TCR beta was linked (in a later analysis) to a missense DCLRE1C variant.

The sequence came from a woman aged 40 to 50 in good health and CMV-seropositive. The V and J genes are TRBV4-2 and TRBJ1-4, with 8 bases identical to TRBD1. Sequenced sample: PBMCs. The CDR3 here is CASSQEPQGVSATNEKLFF. The CDR3, as DNA: TGTGCCAGCAGCCAAGAGCCACAGGGGGTCTCGGCAACTAATGAAAAACTGTTTTTT.